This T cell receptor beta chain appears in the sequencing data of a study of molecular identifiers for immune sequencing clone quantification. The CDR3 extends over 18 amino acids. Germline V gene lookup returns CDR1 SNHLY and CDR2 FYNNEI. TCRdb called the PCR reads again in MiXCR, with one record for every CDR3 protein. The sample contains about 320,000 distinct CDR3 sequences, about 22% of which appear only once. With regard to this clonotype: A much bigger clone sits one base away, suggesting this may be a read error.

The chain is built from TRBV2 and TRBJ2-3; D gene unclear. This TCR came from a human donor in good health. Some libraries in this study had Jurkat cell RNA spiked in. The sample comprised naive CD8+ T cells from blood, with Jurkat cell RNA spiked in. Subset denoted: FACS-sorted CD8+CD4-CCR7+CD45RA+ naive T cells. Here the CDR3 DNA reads TGTGTCAGCAGTAGTACGCTCCGAGACGGTCCAGACACAGATACGCAGTATTTT. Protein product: CVSSSTLRDGPDTDTQYF.